The next 22 T cell receptor beta chains were all read from a single sample in a study of CD8 T cells in Susac syndrome. Random-hexamer reverse transcription was applied to roughly 0.5 to 1 ug RNA. Each CDR3 protein gets one entry after TCRdb re-called the immunoSEQ multiplex PCR reads with MiXCR. The sample lists roughly 200,000 distinct CDR3 sequences, just under 95% occurring once. Sequencing was carried out using CD4+ T cells from PBMCs. Receptor source: a human donor with multiple sclerosis.

The rearrangement links TRBV29-1 to TRBJ2-2; the match to TRBD1 covers 8 bases. The J segment lost 6 bases and the V segment lost 4 bases, leaving 4 bases of the junction unmatched. Germline-derived CDR1 and CDR2 are SQVTM and ANQGSEA. The CDR3 extends over 13 amino acids. CDR3 coding DNA: TGCAGCGTTGGCAGGGGGCTGGCCGGGGAGCTGTTTTTT. It yields the protein CSVGRGLAGELFF.

The rearrangement links TRBV14 to TRBJ1-2; 7 bases align to TRBD1. V trimming: 0 bases; J trimming: 4 bases; junction bases outside the gene matches: 8. This CDR3 contains 16 residues. From germline, CDR1 is SGHDN and CDR2 FVKESK. The CDR3 reads CASSQEPEGQLYGYTF. The CDR3 DNA is TGTGCCAGCAGCCAAGAGCCGGAGGGACAGCTCTATGGCTACACCTTC.

V usage is TRBV29-1 and J usage is TRBJ2-3; TRBD2 matches at 13 bases. The germline V gene encodes CDR1 SQVTM and CDR2 ANQGSEA. The CDR3 has 17 amino acids. Unmatched junction bases numbered 7, after V lost 4 bases and J lost 0 bases. CDR3 region: CSVGGTSGAASTDTQYF. The DNA for the CDR3 is TGCAGCGTTGGGGGGACTAGCGGGGCTGCTAGCACAGATACGCAGTATTTT.

This chain joins TRBV29-1 and TRBJ2-3; 9 bases fit TRBD1. Germline-derived CDR1 and CDR2 are SQVTM and ANQGSEA. The CDR3 loop spans 15 amino acids. J lost 6 bases, V lost 6 bases, and 13 bases had no gene match. The CDR3 region is CSVPGQGIVRDTQYF. The DNA of the CDR3 is TGCAGCGTCCCTGGACAGGGGATCGTTAGGGATACGCAGTATTTT.

The gene calls are TRBV13 and TRBJ2-3; TRBD2 matches at 10 bases. Germline CDR1 reads PRHDT; CDR2 reads FYEKMQ (reference sequence). With 4 bases clipped from V and 5 bases from J, the junction kept 9 bases outside the gene matches. This CDR3 is built from 16 residues. In DNA form, the CDR3 reads TGTGCCAGCAGCTCCTACCTTCTAGCGGGGGTAGATACGCAGTATTTT. This codes for CASSSYLLAGVDTQYF.

This rearrangement joins TRBV6-5 to TRBJ1-5, with TRBD1 as a possible D gene (6 bases). The length of the CDR3 is 14 residues. CDR1 is MNHEY and CDR2 is SVGAGI in the germline V gene. V was cut by 0 bases and J by 9 bases, with 12 bases left in between. The CDR3 DNA reads TGTGCCAGCAGTTACTCACAGGGTGCCTCGCCCCAGCATTTT. Amino acid sequence: CASSYSQGASPQHF.

The V gene is TRBV20-1, the J gene TRBJ2-5; 8 nucleotides align to TRBD2. CDR3 length: 16 amino acids. Germline V gene sequence: CDR1 DFQATT, CDR2 SNEGSKA (reference sequence). Trimming removed 0 bases from V and 4 bases from J; junction bases left unmatched: 10. The CDR3, as DNA: TGCAGTGCTAGAGATCCCCTGTGGGGACTAGGAGAGACCCAGTACTTC. It translates to CSARDPLWGLGETQYF.

The genes are TRBV20-1 and TRBJ2-3, with D unclear. Trimming shortened V by 5 bases and J by 7 bases, and 16 bases separated the two germline ends. The CDR3 contains 13 residues. The germline V gene has CDR1 DFQATT and CDR2 SNEGSKA (reference sequence). In DNA form, the CDR3 reads TGCAGTGCTCGGTCGGTTGGGCTGCATACGCAGTATTTT. Encoded protein: CSARSVGLHTQYF.

V is TRBV12-3 or TRBV12-4 and J is TRBJ1-6; D is possibly TRBD1 (5 bases). The ends were cut back, 3 bases at V and 7 bases at J, with 10 bases in the middle. The CDR3 sequence is 14 residues long. The CDR3 region has the DNA TGTGCCAGCAGTTTGGGGCAGAGGAATTCACCCCTCCACTTT. Its protein is CASSLGQRNSPLHF.

The V gene is TRBV3-1, the J gene TRBJ2-3; 8 bases map to TRBD2. Germline-derived CDR1 and CDR2 are LGHDT and YNNKEL (reference sequence). CDR3 length equals 17 residues. V gave up 0 bases and J gave up 4 bases; unmatched junction bases: 9. The CDR3 spells CASSQDRRGGISDTQYF. CDR3 DNA: TGTGCCAGCAGCCAAGATCGACGGGGGGGCATCTCAGATACGCAGTATTTT.

The rearrangement links TRBV29-1 to TRBJ2-3; TRBD2 might be the D (6 bases). Germline V gene lookup returns CDR1 SQVTM and CDR2 ANQGSEA. V gave up 5 bases and J gave up 2 bases, with 17 bases separating them. This CDR3 contains 15 residues. In DNA, the CDR3 is TGCAGCGTTAAGGGACTGGCGACGTTCACAGATACGCAGTATTTT. This encodes CSVKGLATFTDTQYF.

The gene calls are TRBV6-1 and TRBJ2-7, with a weak D call TRBD1 (6 bases). CDR3 size: 17 residues. Germline assignment: CDR1 MNHNS and CDR2 SASEGT. Trimming cost V 2 bases and J 4 bases, with 21 bases left between them. The CDR3, as DNA: TGTGCCAGCAGTGAAACAGCACTTCAGGGGTATGGGTACGAGCAGTACTTC. This encodes CASSETALQGYGYEQYF.

The chain employs TRBV20-1 and TRBJ2-3; 8 nucleotides line up with TRBD2. V shed 5 bases and J 0 bases; nucleotides not matched to a gene: 10. This CDR3 region has 16 residues. In germline, CDR1 is DFQATT, CDR2 SNEGSKA (reference sequence). As DNA, the CDR3 is TGCAGTGCTCCCAGTTACCAGCGGGAGAGCACAGATACGCAGTATTTT. Encoded protein: CSAPSYQRESTDTQYF.

The rearrangement links TRBV30 to TRBJ1-2; D is undetermined. This CDR3 is 13 amino acids long. From germline, CDR1 is GTSNPN and CDR2 SVGIG (reference sequence). Trimming removed 3 bases at V and 6 bases at J, with 14 bases between. In nucleotides, the CDR3 is TGTGCCTGGAGGAATTCCGCCGGACATGGCTACACCTTC. Protein product: CAWRNSAGHGYTF.

The chain joins TRBV28 to TRBJ1-5; 7 bases are shared with TRBD1. The germline V gene has CDR1 MDHEN and CDR2 SYDVKM. Trimming took 5 bases from V and 6 from J; bases not matched to a gene: 19. This CDR3 region has 18 residues. As DNA, the CDR3 is TGTGCCAGCAGTCCAGAACACCTACGGACAGGTTCCGGTCAGCCCCAGCATTTT. Translated: CASSPEHLRTGSGQPQHF.

The chain joins TRBV6-1 to TRBJ1-5; TRBD1 is a possible D gene (5 bases). CDR1 MNHNS and CDR2 SASEGT come from the germline V gene. V gave up 2 bases and J gave up 2 bases, with 7 bases separating them. The CDR3 has 14 residues. The CDR3 region has the DNA TGTGCCAGCAGTGAACAGGGCGGCAATCAGCCCCAGCATTTT. It encodes CASSEQGGNQPQHF.

V usage is TRBV7-9 and J usage is TRBJ1-6, with D perhaps matching TRBD1 (6 bases). V lost 1 base and J lost 9, with 13 bases in between. Germline lookup yields CDR1 SEHNR and CDR2 FQNEAQ (reference sequence). The CDR3 contains 15 residues. The CDR3 protein is CASSLGNQGISPLHF. CDR3 bases: TGTGCCAGCAGCTTAGGGAACCAGGGGATTTCACCCCTCCACTTT.

The chain carries TRBV20-1 and TRBJ2-1; 9 bases line up with TRBD2. There are 18 residues in the CDR3. Germline lookup yields CDR1 DFQATT and CDR2 SNEGSKA (reference sequence). V shed 2 bases, J shed 4 bases, and the junction held 15 bases outside the gene matches. CDR3 loop: CSARTGTLAGRSYNEQFF. In DNA, the CDR3 is TGCAGTGCTAGAACGGGGACTCTAGCGGGGCGATCGTACAATGAGCAGTTCTTC.

V usage is TRBV3-1 and J usage is TRBJ1-6; a weak D match, TRBD1 (5 bases). CDR1 and CDR2 from the germline V gene are LGHDT and YNNKEL (reference sequence). The CDR3 totals 15 residues. Trimming stripped 4 bases from V and 4 bases from J, with 11 bases between. In DNA form, the CDR3 reads TGTGCCAGCAGCCGGGGGAGGAGATATAATTCACCCCTCCACTTT. Its translation: CASSRGRRYNSPLHF.

This chain uses TRBV9 with TRBJ2-1; D not certain. Trimming shortened V by 0 bases and J by 0 bases, and 13 bases separated the two germline ends. CDR1 is SGDLS and CDR2 is YYNGEE in the germline V gene. The CDR3 is 17 residues long. CDR3 in amino acids: CASSVDLVGASYNEQFF. The CDR3 DNA is TGTGCCAGCAGCGTAGATCTGGTCGGAGCCTCCTACAATGAGCAGTTCTTC.

This chain connects TRBV30 to TRBJ2-1; D is perhaps TRBD2 (6 bases). Germline lookup yields CDR1 GTSNPN and CDR2 SVGIG (reference sequence). CDR3 length equals 14 residues. Trimming took 0 bases from V and 6 from J, leaving 12 bases between them. The CDR3 DNA follows: TGTGCCTGGAGTGTACTAGCAGCCAGCAATGAGCAGTTCTTC. This gives the protein CAWSVLAASNEQFF.

This rearrangement joins TRBV20-1 to TRBJ2-5; weak D call: TRBD1 (5 bases). Germline CDR1 and CDR2: DFQATT and SNEGSKA (reference sequence). The V end lost 2 bases, the J end lost 7 bases, and 8 bases lay between the germline ends. The CDR3 is 11 amino acids. The CDR3 loop reads CSARPQGTQYF. CDR3 coding DNA: TGCAGTGCTAGACCCCAGGGGACCCAGTACTTC.